This TCR beta chain emerged from a study of shared clonotypes between healthy human individuals. Overall study context: Plates per donor: three CD4 naive, three CD4 memory, two CD8 naive, one CD8 memory. Study-level findings and limits: Researchers found naive subsets generally carried larger estimated richness than memory subsets.

This CDR3 is built from 14 residues. CDR1 and CDR2 from the germline V gene are SGHNT and YYREEE (reference sequence). Deletions cut 5 bases from V and 0 bases from J, with 10 bases between. Some clones are missing from TCRdb's copy, which holds only in-frame ones; the method was immunoSEQ multiplex PCR. The sample records roughly 2.2 million clones, roughly 93% being singletons. To note about this clone: The antigen remains unidentified.

CD4+ cell separation produced CD45RA+ naive and CD45RA-negative memory subsets. Sequenced: naive CD4+ T cells from PBMCs. As for subset: CD45RA+ positively selected. The sequence came from a man between 18 and 29 years old in good health. Some clones in this sample may be carry-over from other donors' samples. The chain combines TRBV5-4 with TRBJ2-3; D is perhaps TRBD1 (5 bases). Here the CDR3 reads CASRNKGSTDTQYF. The CDR3 region has the DNA TGTGCCAGCAGGAATAAGGGGAGCACAGATACGCAGTATTTT.